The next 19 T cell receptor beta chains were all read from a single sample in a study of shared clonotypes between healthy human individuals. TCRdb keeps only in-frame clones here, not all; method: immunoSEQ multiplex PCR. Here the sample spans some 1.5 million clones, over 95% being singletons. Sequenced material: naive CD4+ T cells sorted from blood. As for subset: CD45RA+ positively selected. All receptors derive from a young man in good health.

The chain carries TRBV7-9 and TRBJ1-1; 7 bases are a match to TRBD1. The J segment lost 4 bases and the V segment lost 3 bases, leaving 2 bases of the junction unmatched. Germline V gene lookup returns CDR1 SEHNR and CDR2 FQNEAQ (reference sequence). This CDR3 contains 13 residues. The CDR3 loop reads CASSFAGGTEAFF. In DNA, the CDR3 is TGTGCCAGCAGCTTCGCAGGGGGCACTGAAGCTTTCTTT.

CDR3 DNA: TGTGCCAGCAGTCCCGTCGGGGGAGAGAAGTACAATGAGCAGTTCTTC. As protein: CASSPVGGEKYNEQFF. The J gene is TRBJ2-1, the V gene TRBV27; weak D call: TRBD2 (6 bases). V lost 5 bases and J 4 bases, leaving 18 bases between the germline ends. Germline CDR1 is MNHEY and CDR2 is SMNVEV (reference sequence). This CDR3 spans 16 amino acids.

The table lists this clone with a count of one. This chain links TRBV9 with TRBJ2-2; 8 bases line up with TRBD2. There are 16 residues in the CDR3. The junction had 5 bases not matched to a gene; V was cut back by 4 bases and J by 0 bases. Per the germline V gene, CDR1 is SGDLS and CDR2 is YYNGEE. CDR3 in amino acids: CASSLLTSANTGELFF. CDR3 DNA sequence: TGTGCCAGCAGCCTCTTGACTAGCGCGAACACCGGGGAGCTGTTTTTT.

CDR3 nucleotide sequence: TGCGCCAGCAGCCAACTGGCGGGGACCTCCTCTAGCACAGATACGCAGTATTTT. Its translation is CASSQLAGTSSSTDTQYF. The chain carries TRBV4-1 and TRBJ2-3; D perhaps matches TRBD2 (6 bases). The germline V gene encodes CDR1 MGHRA and CDR2 YSYEKL. Trimming left V 2 bases short and J 0 bases short, with 18 bases between. This CDR3 is 18 amino acids long.

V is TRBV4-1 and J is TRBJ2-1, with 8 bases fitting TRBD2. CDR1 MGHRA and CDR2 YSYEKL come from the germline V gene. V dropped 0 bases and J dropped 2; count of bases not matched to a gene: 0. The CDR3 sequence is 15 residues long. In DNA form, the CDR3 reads TGCGCCAGCAGCCAAGACGGGAGGGCCTACAATGAGCAGTTCTTC. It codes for CASSQDGRAYNEQFF.

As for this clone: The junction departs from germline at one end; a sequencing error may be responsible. Here the CDR3 reads CASNETTSYEQYF. The CDR3 DNA follows: TGCGCCAGCAATGAGACCACCTCCTACGAGCAGTACTTC. The rearrangement joins TRBV10-1 to TRBJ2-7, with D hard to call. The CDR3 is 13 residues long. Per the germline V gene, CDR1 is WNHNN and CDR2 is SYGVQD (reference sequence).

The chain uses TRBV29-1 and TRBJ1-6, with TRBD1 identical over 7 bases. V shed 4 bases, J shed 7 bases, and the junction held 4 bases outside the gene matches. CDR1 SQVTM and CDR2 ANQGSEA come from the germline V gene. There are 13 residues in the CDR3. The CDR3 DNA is TGCAGCGTTGTAGAGGGGGCCAATTCACCCCTCCACTTT. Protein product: CSVVEGANSPLHF.

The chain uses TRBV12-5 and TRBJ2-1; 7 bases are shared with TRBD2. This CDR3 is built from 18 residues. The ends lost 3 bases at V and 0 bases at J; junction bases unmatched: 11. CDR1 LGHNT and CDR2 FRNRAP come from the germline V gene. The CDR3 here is CASGFTRQRDYSYNEQFF. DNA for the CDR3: TGTGCTAGTGGTTTCACACGACAGCGGGATTACTCCTACAATGAGCAGTTCTTC.

The CDR3 region is CASSALAGQFSSGANVLTF. The CDR3 bases are TGTGCCAGCAGCGCCCTCGCGGGACAGTTCAGCTCTGGGGCCAACGTCCTGACTTTC. The V and J genes are TRBV11-2 and TRBJ2-6; D is possibly TRBD1 (7 bases). Per the germline V gene, CDR1 is SGHAT and CDR2 is FQNNGV. V lost 5 bases to trimming and J lost 0 bases, with 20 bases between them. This CDR3 is built from 19 residues.

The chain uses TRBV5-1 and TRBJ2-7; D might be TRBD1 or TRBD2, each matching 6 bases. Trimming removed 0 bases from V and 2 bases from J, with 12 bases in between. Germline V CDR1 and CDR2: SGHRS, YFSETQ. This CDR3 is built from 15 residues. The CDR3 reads CASSLDPGAAYEQYF. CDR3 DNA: TGCGCCAGCAGCTTGGATCCGGGGGCTGCCTACGAGCAGTACTTC. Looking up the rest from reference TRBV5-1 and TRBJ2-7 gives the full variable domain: KAGVTQTPRYLIKTRGQQVTLSCSPISGHRSVSWYQQTPGQGLQFLFEYFSETQRNKGNFPGRFSGRQFSNSRSEMNVSTLELGDSALYLCASSLDPGAAYEQYFGPGTRLTVT.

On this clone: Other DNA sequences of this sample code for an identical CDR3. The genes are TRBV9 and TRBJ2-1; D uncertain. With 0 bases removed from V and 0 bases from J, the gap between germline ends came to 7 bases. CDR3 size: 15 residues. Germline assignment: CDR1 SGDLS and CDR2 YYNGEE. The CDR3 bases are TGTGCCAGCAGCGTAGAAGTTGGCTCCTACAATGAGCAGTTCTTC. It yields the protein CASSVEVGSYNEQFF.

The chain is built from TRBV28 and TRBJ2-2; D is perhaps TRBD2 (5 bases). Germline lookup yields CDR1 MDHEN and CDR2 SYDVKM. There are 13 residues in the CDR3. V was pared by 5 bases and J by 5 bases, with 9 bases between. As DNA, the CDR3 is TGTGCCAGCAGTATCGGCGGGACCGGGGAGCTGTTTTTT. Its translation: CASSIGGTGELFF.

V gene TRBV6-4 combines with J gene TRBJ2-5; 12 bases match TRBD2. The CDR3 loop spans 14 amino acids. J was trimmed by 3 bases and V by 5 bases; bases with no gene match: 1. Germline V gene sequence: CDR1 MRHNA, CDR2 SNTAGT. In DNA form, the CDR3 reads TGTGCCAGCAGTAGACTAGCGGGGGAAGAGACCCAGTACTTC. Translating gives CASSRLAGEETQYF.

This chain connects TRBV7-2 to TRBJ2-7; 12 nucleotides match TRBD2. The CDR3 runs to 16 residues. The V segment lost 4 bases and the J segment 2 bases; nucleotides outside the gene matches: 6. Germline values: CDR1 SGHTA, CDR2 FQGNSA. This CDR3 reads CASSWTSGTVPYEQYF. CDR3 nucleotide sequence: TGTGCCAGCAGCTGGACTAGCGGGACTGTTCCCTACGAGCAGTACTTC.

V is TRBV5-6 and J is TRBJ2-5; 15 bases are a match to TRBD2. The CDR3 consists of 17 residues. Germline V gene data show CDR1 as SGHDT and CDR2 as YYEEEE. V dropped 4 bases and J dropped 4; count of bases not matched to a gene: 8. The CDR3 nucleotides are TGTGCCAGCAGCCACGGGACTAGCGGGAGGTTAAGAGAGACCCAGTACTTC. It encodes CASSHGTSGRLRETQYF.

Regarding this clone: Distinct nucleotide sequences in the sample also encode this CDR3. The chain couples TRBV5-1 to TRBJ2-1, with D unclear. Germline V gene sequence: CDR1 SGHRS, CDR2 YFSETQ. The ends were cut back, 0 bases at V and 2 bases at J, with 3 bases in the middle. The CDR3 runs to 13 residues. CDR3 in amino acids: CASSLAPYNEQFF. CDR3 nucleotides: TGCGCCAGCAGCTTGGCCCCCTACAATGAGCAGTTCTTC.

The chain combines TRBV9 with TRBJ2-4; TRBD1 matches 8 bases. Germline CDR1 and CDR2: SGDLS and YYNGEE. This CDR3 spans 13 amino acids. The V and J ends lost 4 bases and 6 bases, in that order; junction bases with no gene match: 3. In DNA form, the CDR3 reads TGTGCCAGCAGCCCAGGGACAGGAAACATTCAGTACTTC. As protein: CASSPGTGNIQYF.

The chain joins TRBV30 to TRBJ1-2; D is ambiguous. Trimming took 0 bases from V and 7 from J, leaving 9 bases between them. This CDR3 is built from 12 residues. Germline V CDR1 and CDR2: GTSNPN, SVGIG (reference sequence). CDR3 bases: TGTGCCTGGAGTGTAGGTCGGGGTGGCTACACCTTC. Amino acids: CAWSVGRGGYTF.

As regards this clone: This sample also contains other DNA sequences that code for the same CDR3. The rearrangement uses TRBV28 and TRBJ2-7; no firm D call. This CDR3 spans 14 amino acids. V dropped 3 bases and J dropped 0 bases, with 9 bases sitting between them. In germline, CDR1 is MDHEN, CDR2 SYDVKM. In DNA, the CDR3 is TGTGCCAGCAGTTTTCCCGGAAGCTCCTACGAGCAGTACTTC. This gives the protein CASSFPGSSYEQYF.